The rows below give T cell receptor beta chains drawn from one sample of a study of human T cells and chemical hapten exposure. MiXCR was run by TCRdb on the RACE reads, yielding one entry per CDR3 protein. Among around 42,000 distinct CDR3 sequences, 12% were seen once, and the ten largest hold 5.7%. The input for sequencing was whole blood, taken in connection with sensitization to the hapten diphenylcyclopropenone (DPC). These receptors came from a woman aged 25 to 39 with alopecia areata. Some clones in this sample may be carry-over from other donors' samples. Both conserved end residues are part of each CDR3. Each record gives: D gene, clone size, J gene, V gene, CDR3 DNA, CDR3 protein. A D gene is named only where the DNA matches it firmly. A clone size is listed for some rows: how often the clone was seen (once, few, many), or a class if it is expanded.

d_call: TRBD1
clone_size: .
j_call: TRBJ2-3
v_call: TRBV7-8
cdr3_nt: TGTGCCAGCAGCTTAGGTGGGACAGACACAGATACGCAGTATTTT
cdr3_aa: CASSLGGTDTDTQYF

d_call: .
clone_size: many
j_call: TRBJ1-1
v_call: TRBV9
cdr3_nt: TGTGCCAGCAGCTACGGGCCAGCCACGGGAAGCACTGAAGCTTTCTTT
cdr3_aa: CASSYGPATGSTEAFF

d_call: TRBD2
clone_size: many
j_call: TRBJ2-4
v_call: TRBV7-9
cdr3_nt: TGTGCCAGCAGCTTAGATGCGGGAGTCAAAAACATTCAGTACTTC
cdr3_aa: CASSLDAGVKNIQYF

d_call: .
clone_size: many
j_call: TRBJ2-3
v_call: TRBV25-1
cdr3_nt: TGTGCCAGCAGTGACTGGGGTTCGGCGACAGATACGCAGTATTTT
cdr3_aa: CASSDWGSATDTQYF

d_call: .
clone_size: many
j_call: TRBJ1-1
v_call: TRBV5-1
cdr3_nt: TGCGCCAGCAGCTTGAGCGGGAACCTGAACACTGAAGCTTTCTTT
cdr3_aa: CASSLSGNLNTEAFF

d_call: .
clone_size: many
j_call: TRBJ1-2
v_call: TRBV28
cdr3_nt: TGTGCCAGCAGAAGGGACGCCAACTATGGCTACACCTTC
cdr3_aa: CASRRDANYGYTF

d_call: .
clone_size: many
j_call: TRBJ2-1
v_call: TRBV10-1
cdr3_nt: TGCGCCCCGAAGGTCTCCTACAATGAGCAGTTCTTC
cdr3_aa: CAPKVSYNEQFF

d_call: .
clone_size: .
j_call: TRBJ2-7
v_call: TRBV28
cdr3_nt: TGTGCCAGCGGCCCGCTTTTTGTTGAGCAGTACTTC
cdr3_aa: CASGPLFVEQYF

d_call: .
clone_size: few
j_call: TRBJ1-1
v_call: TRBV4-3
cdr3_nt: TGCGCCAGCAGCCGGCTCTACAGGGAGAACACTGAAGCTTTCTTT
cdr3_aa: CASSRLYRENTEAFF

d_call: .
clone_size: .
j_call: TRBJ1-1
v_call: TRBV29-1
cdr3_nt: TGCAGCGTTTCCAACAGCGAGGGGACTGAAGCTTTCTTT
cdr3_aa: CSVSNSEGTEAFF

d_call: TRBD1
clone_size: few
j_call: TRBJ2-5
v_call: TRBV5-1
cdr3_nt: TGCGCCAGCAGACGGGGCCCTTCAGGGGGCGGGGAGACCCAGTACTTC
cdr3_aa: CASRRGPSGGGETQYF

d_call: TRBD2
clone_size: many
j_call: TRBJ2-7
v_call: TRBV6-2/TRBV6-3
cdr3_nt: TGTGCCAGCAGTTACACGGGCCTAGCGGGAGGCAACGAGCAGTACTTC
cdr3_aa: CASSYTGLAGGNEQYF

d_call: .
clone_size: .
j_call: TRBJ2-3
v_call: TRBV7-8
cdr3_nt: TGTGCCAGCAGCCCCATAAACCCCCTGGCAGATACGCAGTATTTT
cdr3_aa: CASSPINPLADTQYF

d_call: .
clone_size: many
j_call: TRBJ1-1
v_call: TRBV18
cdr3_nt: TGTGCCAGCTCACCGACATGGGACTTCGGCACTGAAGCTTTCTTT
cdr3_aa: CASSPTWDFGTEAFF

d_call: TRBD2
clone_size: .
j_call: TRBJ2-5
v_call: TRBV6-5
cdr3_nt: TGTGCCAGCAAGCGGCTAGCGGGAGTAGAGACCCAGTACTTC
cdr3_aa: CASKRLAGVETQYF

d_call: .
clone_size: many
j_call: TRBJ2-5
v_call: TRBV2
cdr3_nt: TGTGCCAGTGGGGTGTCCCAAGAGACCCAGTACTTC
cdr3_aa: CASGVSQETQYF

d_call: TRBD2
clone_size: many
j_call: TRBJ2-1
v_call: TRBV7-3
cdr3_nt: TGTGCCAGCAGCTTCGGGACTAGCGGGAGTCATGAGCAGTTCTTC
cdr3_aa: CASSFGTSGSHEQFF

d_call: .
clone_size: .
j_call: TRBJ2-7
v_call: TRBV5-1
cdr3_nt: TGCGCCAGCAGCTATGACAGCTACGAGCAGTACTTC
cdr3_aa: CASSYDSYEQYF

d_call: .
clone_size: .
j_call: TRBJ2-7
v_call: TRBV28
cdr3_nt: TGTGCCAGCAGTTTAAACCATCTCTACGAGCAGTACTTC
cdr3_aa: CASSLNHLYEQYF

d_call: .
clone_size: few
j_call: TRBJ2-5
v_call: TRBV7-3
cdr3_nt: TGTGCCAGCAGCTTACCTATGGGCCCGACCCAGTACTTC
cdr3_aa: CASSLPMGPTQYF

d_call: .
clone_size: few
j_call: TRBJ2-2
v_call: TRBV7-2
cdr3_nt: TGTGCCAGCAGCCCTCTGCAACTCCACAGGGCCGGGGAGCTGTTTTTT
cdr3_aa: CASSPLQLHRAGELFF

d_call: .
clone_size: many
j_call: TRBJ1-5
v_call: TRBV15
cdr3_nt: TGTGTCACCAGTGAGGGGCAGCCCCAGCATTTT
cdr3_aa: CVTSEGQPQHF

d_call: .
clone_size: .
j_call: TRBJ2-2
v_call: TRBV11-1
cdr3_nt: TGTGCCAGCAGCCCCCAGACTCGTTACACCGGGGAGCTGTTTTTT
cdr3_aa: CASSPQTRYTGELFF

d_call: .
clone_size: few
j_call: TRBJ2-6
v_call: TRBV28
cdr3_nt: TGTGCCAGCAGTCTCTCTTTTTACCCCGACGGGGGACTCATCTCTGGGGCCAACGTCCTGACTTTC
cdr3_aa: CASSLSFYPDGGLISGANVLTF

d_call: .
clone_size: few
j_call: TRBJ1-5
v_call: TRBV28
cdr3_nt: TGTGCCAGCAGCCCTCGCTATCAGCCCCAGCATTTT
cdr3_aa: CASSPRYQPQHF

d_call: TRBD1
clone_size: many
j_call: TRBJ2-7
v_call: TRBV7-9
cdr3_nt: TGTGCCAGCAGCTCGGCGTCGGGACAGCGCATCGACGAGCAGTACTTC
cdr3_aa: CASSSASGQRIDEQYF

d_call: .
clone_size: many
j_call: TRBJ1-5
v_call: TRBV5-5
cdr3_nt: TGTGCCAGCAGGTTGGAGCCGGATAATCAGCCCCAGCATTTT
cdr3_aa: CASRLEPDNQPQHF

d_call: .
clone_size: many
j_call: TRBJ1-2
v_call: TRBV28
cdr3_nt: TGTGCCAGCAGCCCCTCCTCCTATGGCTACACCTTC
cdr3_aa: CASSPSSYGYTF

d_call: .
clone_size: .
j_call: TRBJ2-6
v_call: TRBV3-1
cdr3_nt: TGTGCCAGCAGCCAATGGGGCGCTGGGGCCAACGTCCTGACTTTC
cdr3_aa: CASSQWGAGANVLTF

d_call: .
clone_size: many
j_call: TRBJ2-7
v_call: TRBV29-1
cdr3_nt: TGCAGCGTTCGGGCAGGGGAGACGTACGAGCAGTACTTC
cdr3_aa: CSVRAGETYEQYF

d_call: .
clone_size: many
j_call: TRBJ2-7
v_call: TRBV28
cdr3_nt: TGTGCCAGCAGTACCACCGGGACGGCAACCTACGAGCAGTACTTC
cdr3_aa: CASSTTGTATYEQYF

d_call: .
clone_size: few
j_call: TRBJ2-5
v_call: TRBV12-3/TRBV12-4
cdr3_nt: TGTGCCAGCAGTTCGCGGAGATCCCAAGAGACCCAGTACTTC
cdr3_aa: CASSSRRSQETQYF

d_call: TRBD2
clone_size: many
j_call: TRBJ2-7
v_call: TRBV28
cdr3_nt: TGTGCCAGCATGACTTCCGGGACTAGCGGGAGAGTTGGAGCCTTCTACGAGCAGTACTTC
cdr3_aa: CASMTSGTSGRVGAFYEQYF

d_call: TRBD2
clone_size: .
j_call: TRBJ2-1
v_call: TRBV11-2
cdr3_nt: TGTGCCGTCAACGGGGTCGGGACTAGCGGGAGGGCCGCTTACAATGAGCAGTTCTTC
cdr3_aa: CAVNGVGTSGRAAYNEQFF

d_call: TRBD1
clone_size: .
j_call: TRBJ2-1
v_call: TRBV5-1
cdr3_nt: TGCGCCAGCAGCCGTGGGACAGGGGCCTACAATGAGCAGTTCTTC
cdr3_aa: CASSRGTGAYNEQFF

d_call: TRBD2
clone_size: many
j_call: TRBJ2-5
v_call: TRBV5-1
cdr3_nt: TGCGCCAGCAGCTCACTAGCGGAAGGGGAGACCCAGTACTTC
cdr3_aa: CASSSLAEGETQYF

d_call: TRBD1
clone_size: many
j_call: TRBJ2-7
v_call: TRBV9
cdr3_nt: TGTGCCAGCAGCGTAGGTGACAGGGGCGCTTACTACGAGCAGTACTTC
cdr3_aa: CASSVGDRGAYYEQYF